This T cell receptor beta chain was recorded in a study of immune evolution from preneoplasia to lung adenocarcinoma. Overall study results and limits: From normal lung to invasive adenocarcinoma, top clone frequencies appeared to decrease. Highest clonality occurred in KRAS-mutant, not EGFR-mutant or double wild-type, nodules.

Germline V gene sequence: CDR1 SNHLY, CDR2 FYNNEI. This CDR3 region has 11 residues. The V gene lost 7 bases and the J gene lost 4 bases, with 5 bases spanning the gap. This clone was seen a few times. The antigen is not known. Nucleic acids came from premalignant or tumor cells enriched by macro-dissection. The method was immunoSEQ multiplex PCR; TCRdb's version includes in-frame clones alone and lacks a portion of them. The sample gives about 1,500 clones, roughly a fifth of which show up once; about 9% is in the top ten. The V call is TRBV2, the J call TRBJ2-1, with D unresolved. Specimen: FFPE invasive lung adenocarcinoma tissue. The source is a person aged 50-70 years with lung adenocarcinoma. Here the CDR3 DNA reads TGTGCCAGCAAGAGTTACAATGAGCAGTTCTTC. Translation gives CASKSYNEQFF.